This passage covers 15 T cell receptor beta chains from one sample sequenced in a study of cytomegalovirus exposure and HLA in healthy donors. PCR was performed using 60 Vbeta and 13 Jbeta primers. Assay used: immunoSEQ multiplex PCR; TCRdb lists only in-frame clones, some missing. Here the sample spans 65,000 to 85,000 clones, roughly 89% being singletons. Sequencing was performed on PBMCs. Source of these receptors: a woman aged 25-40 years in good health and CMV-seronegative.

The V gene is TRBV5-1, the J gene TRBJ2-2; D is unclear. The germline V gene has CDR1 SGHRS and CDR2 YFSETQ. The CDR3 is 14 amino acids. Between the trimmed V and J ends, which lost 3 bases and 5 bases, there was a span of 11 bases. This CDR3 reads CASSSQVTTGELFF. DNA of the CDR3: TGCGCCAGCAGCTCCCAAGTGACTACCGGGGAGCTGTTTTTT.

The V call is TRBV9, the J call TRBJ2-1, with 7 nucleotides matching TRBD2. V shed 2 bases and J 5 bases; nucleotides not matched to a gene: 4. The CDR3 is 14 amino acids. Germline CDR1 reads SGDLS; CDR2 reads YYNGEE. CDR3 residues: CASSVVAGNNEQFF. For the CDR3, the DNA is TGTGCCAGCAGCGTGGTAGCGGGCAACAATGAGCAGTTCTTC.

The chain combines TRBV7-8 with TRBJ2-1; 8 nucleotides align to TRBD2. V trimming: 3 bases; J trimming: 6 bases; junction bases outside the gene matches: 7. Germline V CDR1 and CDR2: SGHVS, FQNEAQ. CDR3 length: 15 residues. CDR3: CASSFAPGGGNEQFF. The DNA for the CDR3 is TGTGCCAGCAGCTTCGCTCCCGGGGGGGGCAATGAGCAGTTCTTC.

This clone occurred a few times. This chain uses TRBV29-1 with TRBJ1-4, with no clear D. V was cut by 7 bases and J by 0 bases, with 12 bases left in between. The CDR3 runs to 14 residues. The germline CDR1 and CDR2 sequences are SQVTM and ANQGSEA. The CDR3 DNA reads TGCAGCGCCGGCGGGGTCGCAACTAATGAAAAACTGTTTTTT. This codes for CSAGGVATNEKLFF.

The chain carries TRBV19 and TRBJ2-7; the match to TRBD1 covers 9 bases. Trimming cost V 4 bases and J 4 bases; bases outside gene matches: 5. CDR3 length: 14 residues. Germline assignment: CDR1 LNHDA and CDR2 SQIVND (reference sequence). CDR3 bases: TGTGCCAGTAGTACGACAGGGGGACCTTACGAGCAGTACTTC. It is translated as CASSTTGGPYEQYF.

The V call is TRBV5-1, the J call TRBJ1-2, with TRBD1 identical over 8 bases. From germline, CDR1 is SGHRS and CDR2 YFSETQ. The CDR3 is 16 amino acids. Trimming removed 3 bases from V and 0 bases from J; junction bases left unmatched: 7. CDR3 nucleotide sequence: TGCGCCAGCAGCTATCTTACAGGGGGTCCTAACTATGGCTACACCTTC. Translated: CASSYLTGGPNYGYTF.

The V gene is TRBV28, the J gene TRBJ1-2; D is perhaps TRBD1 (6 bases). Trimming stripped 5 bases from V and 4 bases from J, with 20 bases between. CDR3 length: 16 amino acids. The germline gives CDR1 MDHEN, CDR2 SYDVKM. The CDR3 DNA is TGTGCCAGCAGTCCCCTGGGGGCAGGGGAAGGCTATGGCTACACCTTC. As protein: CASSPLGAGEGYGYTF.

The chain has TRBV11-2 and TRBJ1-3; D remains unclear. Germline V gene sequence: CDR1 SGHAT, CDR2 FQNNGV. The CDR3 is made up of 12 amino acids. V was pared by 5 bases and J by 4 bases, with 6 bases between. CDR3 sequence reads: CASSQSGNTIYF. CDR3 in DNA: TGTGCCAGCAGCCAGTCCGGAAACACCATATATTTT.

This sequence joins TRBV28 and TRBJ2-3, with a weak D call TRBD1 (5 bases). V was pared by 3 bases and J by 2 bases, with 9 bases between. From germline, CDR1 is MDHEN and CDR2 SYDVKM. The CDR3 has 14 residues. CDR3 loop: CASSFSGPTDTQYF. DNA for the CDR3: TGTGCCAGCAGTTTTTCAGGGCCCACAGATACGCAGTATTTT.

This clone appeared once. The chain couples TRBV19 to TRBJ2-3; TRBD2 is a possible D gene (5 bases). Trimming pared 1 base from V and 5 bases from J, leaving 16 bases between. The germline CDR1 and CDR2 sequences are LNHDA and SQIVND (reference sequence). This CDR3 contains 16 residues. The CDR3 DNA reads as TGTGCCAGTAGTATAGGTACTAGAGGCTTGGAAGATACGCAGTATTTT. Translation gives CASSIGTRGLEDTQYF.

About this clone: At one end the junction does not follow the germline gene, possibly because of a read error. J is TRBJ2-3 and V is TRBV7-7; D unresolved. CDR1 is SSHAT and CDR2 is FNYEAQ in the germline V gene (reference sequence). The CDR3 covers 14 residues. For the CDR3, the DNA is TGTGCTAGCAGCTCGAGCCCTAGCACAGATACGCAGTATTTT. The encoded protein is CASSSSPSTDTQYF. Filled out from reference TRBV7-7 and TRBJ2-3, the complete variable domain reads GAGVSQSPRYKVTKRGQDVTLRCDPISSHATLYWYQQALGQGPEFLTYFNYEAQPDKSGLPSDRFSAERPEGSISTLTIQRTEQRDSAMYRCASSSSPSTDTQYFGPGTRLTVL.

This sequence joins TRBV25-1 and TRBJ2-1; TRBD2 aligns across 9 bases. J gave up 3 bases and V 3 bases, and 6 bases lay outside the gene matches. This CDR3 has 16 residues. CDR1 and CDR2 from the germline V gene are MGHDK and SYGVNS. DNA for the CDR3: TGTGCCAGCAGTGAGTCCGGGACTAGCTTCTACAATGAGCAGTTCTTC. It yields the protein CASSESGTSFYNEQFF.

The chain couples TRBV12-5 to TRBJ2-7; the D gene is possibly TRBD2 (5 bases). Germline CDR1 LGHNT, CDR2 FRNRAP. V lost 0 bases to trimming and J lost 2 bases, with 17 bases between them. This CDR3 spans 17 amino acids. CDR3 in DNA: TGTGCTAGTGGTTTGGTTACCGGTGGAGGACTCCCCTACGAGCAGTACTTC. Protein product: CASGLVTGGGLPYEQYF. Using reference TRBV12-5 and TRBJ2-7 for the parts outside the CDR3, the full variable domain is DARVTQTPRHKVTEMGQEVTMRCQPILGHNTVFWYRQTMMQGLELLAYFRNRAPLDDSGMPKDRFSAEMPDATLATLKIQPSEPRDSAVYFCASGLVTGGGLPYEQYFGPGTRLTVT.

V usage is TRBV7-2 and J usage is TRBJ2-5, with unresolved D. Trimming removed 6 bases at V and 2 bases at J, with 13 bases between. Per the germline V gene, CDR1 is SGHTA and CDR2 is FQGNSA. The CDR3 runs 14 residues. CDR3 DNA: TGTGCCAGCAGGCGGTCTAACCCGCAAGAGACCCAGTACTTC. Protein: CASRRSNPQETQYF.

The chain uses TRBV7-2 and TRBJ1-1, with no clear D. CDR3 length equals 15 residues. Deletions cut 5 bases from V and 0 bases from J, with 13 bases between. The germline V gene encodes CDR1 SGHTA and CDR2 FQGNSA. The CDR3 DNA follows: TGTGCCAGCAGCCTAAAACTAGTTGTGAACACTGAAGCTTTCTTT. This sequence encodes CASSLKLVVNTEAFF.